The present entry profiles one TCR beta chain with its context. This specimen belongs to a study of blood T cell repertoires in COVID-19. The overall study: Specimens from acute and convalescent COVID-19 originated in the United States, Italy and Spain. The cDNA or gDNA used as material had been derived from T cells, B-cell-depleted T cells, or PBMCs.

Patients of the Seattle cohort, enrolled during active infection, were followed longitudinally. As processed by the authors: Reference gene primer amplification yielded estimated nucleated cell counts. This table comes from immunoSEQ multiplex PCR, and its TCRdb copy is limited to in-frame clones, with some not included. For V, J and clone size, that table is used; D and trimming come from the DNA. The table records approximately 300,000 clones, roughly 86% of them present only once. The J segment lost 7 bases and the V segment lost 7 bases, leaving 11 bases of the junction unmatched. This CDR3 comprises 14 residues. Germline loops: CDR1 LNHDA, CDR2 SQIVND (reference sequence).

This clonotype was obtained from a woman aged 25 to 39 with COVID-19, enrolled during active disease. V gene TRBV19 combines with J gene TRBJ1-1; 8 bases align to TRBD1. The specimen was peripheral blood. The CDR3 DNA follows: TGTGCCAGTACCGAGCAACAGGGGGAAGGTGAAGCTTTCTTT. Its translation: CASTEQQGEGEAFF.